This passage covers 9 T cell receptor beta chains from one sample sequenced in a study of shared clonotypes between healthy human individuals. Sequencing was performed with immunoSEQ multiplex PCR; in TCRdb, only in-frame clones are kept and a portion is missing. The sample has hundreds of thousands of clones; 90% to 97% are singletons. The sample taken for sequencing was naive CD4+ T cells sorted from blood. The subset here: CD45RA+ positively selected. Source of these receptors: a woman aged 25 to 39 in good health.

The CDR3 bases are TGTGCCAGCAGCCCATCGGGAAGCTCCTATAATTCACCCCTCCACTTT. Protein sequence: CASSPSGSSYNSPLHF. The chain uses TRBV7-9 and TRBJ1-6; D is uncertain. Germline lookup yields CDR1 SEHNR and CDR2 FQNEAQ (reference sequence). The CDR3 runs to 16 residues. V was trimmed by 5 bases and J by 0 bases, leaving 11 bases between them.

This chain links TRBV28 with TRBJ2-6, with D possibly matching TRBD2 (6 bases). Germline loops: CDR1 MDHEN, CDR2 SYDVKM. V lost 5 bases to trimming and J lost 4 bases, with 15 bases between them. This CDR3 has 16 residues. CDR3 residues: CASSTQGGYGANVLTF. CDR3 DNA: TGTGCCAGCAGTACCCAGGGAGGTTACGGGGCCAACGTCCTGACTTTC.

The V call is TRBV7-9, the J call TRBJ2-7; 8 bases agree with TRBD1. V trimming: 1 base; J trimming: 3 bases; junction bases outside the gene matches: 8. The CDR3 has 16 residues. Germline lookup yields CDR1 SEHNR and CDR2 FQNEAQ (reference sequence). The DNA for the CDR3 is TGTGCCAGCAGCTTAGAGAGGACAGGGAAGGGCTACGAGCAGTACTTC. Translation: CASSLERTGKGYEQYF.

This chain connects TRBV4-1 to TRBJ2-6, with D perhaps TRBD2 (6 bases). In germline, CDR1 is MGHRA, CDR2 YSYEKL. The CDR3 contains 17 residues. The V gene lost 3 bases and the J gene lost 1 base, with 13 bases spanning the gap. The CDR3 region is CASSHSPGGSGANVLTF. Here the CDR3 DNA reads TGCGCCAGCAGCCACTCCCCCGGGGGATCTGGGGCCAACGTCCTGACTTTC.

The chain has TRBV7-9 and TRBJ2-7; 8 positions agree with TRBD2. The length of the CDR3 is 15 residues. CDR1 and CDR2 from the germline V gene are SEHNR and FQNEAQ (reference sequence). J lost 2 bases, V lost 5 bases, and 8 bases had no gene match. The CDR3 is CASSPRGGLTYEQYF. In nucleotides, the CDR3 is TGTGCCAGCAGCCCCCGCGGGGGGCTTACCTACGAGCAGTACTTC.

Comment on this clone: Other DNA sequences in this specimen translate into the identical CDR3. The chain links TRBV20-1 to TRBJ1-2; weak D call: TRBD1 (6 bases). The CDR3 spans 11 residues. Trimming removed 0 bases from V and 8 bases from J, with 7 bases in between. Germline CDR1 reads DFQATT; CDR2 reads SNEGSKA (reference sequence). The CDR3 region has the DNA TGCAGTGCTAGAGACAGGGGCGGCTACACCTTC. This encodes CSARDRGGYTF.

This sequence joins TRBV19 and TRBJ2-7; 15 bases line up with TRBD2. Trimming removed 7 bases from V and 5 bases from J; junction bases left unmatched: 12. Per the germline V gene, CDR1 is LNHDA and CDR2 is SQIVND (reference sequence). The CDR3 loop spans 17 amino acids. The CDR3 sequence is CASTPWGTSGRLDEQYF. CDR3 bases: TGTGCCAGTACTCCCTGGGGGACTAGCGGGAGGTTAGACGAGCAGTACTTC.

Remarks on this clone: Other DNA sequences in the same sample also yield this CDR3. V gene TRBV11-2 combines with J gene TRBJ2-7; maybe TRBD2 (5 bases). Germline values: CDR1 SGHAT, CDR2 FQNNGV. The V gene lost 3 bases and the J gene lost 0 bases, with 9 bases spanning the gap. The CDR3 length is 14 residues. The CDR3 is CASSLQRDSYEQYF. Written as DNA, the CDR3 is TGTGCCAGCAGCTTGCAACGGGACTCCTACGAGCAGTACTTC.

The V and J genes are TRBV5-4 and TRBJ2-5, with D possibly TRBD1 on 5 matching bases. This CDR3 is 13 amino acids long. V was clipped by 7 bases and J by 2 bases, with 12 bases between them. CDR1 and CDR2 from the germline V gene are SGHNT and YYREEE (reference sequence). CDR3 region: CASGAGAQETQYF. CDR3 sequence (DNA): TGTGCCAGCGGGGCAGGAGCACAAGAGACCCAGTACTTC.